Below are 11 T cell receptor beta chains sequenced from a single sample in a study of T cell responses to AZD1222 COVID-19 vaccine. The table came from immunoSEQ multiplex PCR; TCRdb's copy has only in-frame clones and leaves some out. This table has more than 140,000 clones, approximately 90% appearing once. The sequenced sample was peripheral blood, obtained on day 0 of MenACWY control vaccination. These receptors were collected from an adult in good health.

V and J are TRBV2 and TRBJ2-7; D is tentatively TRBD1 or TRBD2 (5 bases each). The CDR3 is made up of 13 amino acids. Trimming shortened V by 8 bases and J by 1 base, and 12 bases separated the two germline ends. The V gene's germline CDR1 is SNHLY and CDR2 FYNNEI. This chain's CDR3 is CASVSGASYEQYF. In nucleotides, the CDR3 is TGTGCCAGCGTATCCGGGGCTTCCTACGAGCAGTACTTC.

The chain carries TRBV5-1 and TRBJ2-2, with 11 positions matching TRBD2. The germline V gene has CDR1 SGHRS and CDR2 YFSETQ. This CDR3 region has 17 residues. The trim removed 3 bases at V and 1 base at J, leaving 5 bases unmatched. CDR3 sequence: CASSSLTSGGNTGELFF. The CDR3 DNA follows: TGCGCCAGCAGCTCCCTCACTAGCGGGGGGAACACCGGGGAGCTGTTTTTT. The full variable domain, with the rest looked up from reference TRBV5-1 and TRBJ2-2, is KAGVTQTPRYLIKTRGQQVTLSCSPISGHRSVSWYQQTPGQGLQFLFEYFSETQRNKGNFPGRFSGRQFSNSRSEMNVSTLELGDSALYLCASSSLTSGGNTGELFFGEGSRLTVL.

V gene TRBV5-4 combines with J gene TRBJ1-2; D ambiguous. From germline, CDR1 is SGHNT and CDR2 YYREEE (reference sequence). Trimming shortened V by 4 bases and J by 2 bases, and 15 bases separated the two germline ends. The length of the CDR3 is 15 residues. CDR3 bases: TGTGCCAGCAGCGCTGGGGAGGGAGCCAACTATGGCTACACCTTC. Translating gives CASSAGEGANYGYTF.

The V call is TRBV25-1, the J call TRBJ1-2; 11 bases match TRBD1. J gave up 7 bases and V 5 bases, and 9 bases lay outside the gene matches. Germline CDR1 reads MGHDK; CDR2 reads SYGVNS. The CDR3 is made up of 15 amino acids. CDR3 bases: TGTGCCAGCAGTTTCGCGGACAGGGGGCAAGTTGGCTACACCTTC. It specifies CASSFADRGQVGYTF.

V usage is TRBV27 and J usage is TRBJ1-5; 7 nucleotides line up with TRBD1. With 4 bases clipped from V and 4 bases from J, the junction kept 4 bases outside the gene matches. Germline V gives CDR1 MNHEY, CDR2 SMNVEV (reference sequence). This CDR3 has 14 residues. The CDR3 DNA sequence: TGTGCCAGCAGTTCAGGGGGGCCTAATCAGCCCCAGCATTTT. It codes for CASSSGGPNQPQHF.

The genes are TRBV11-2 and TRBJ2-4; D may be TRBD2 (6 bases). V dropped 6 bases and J dropped 0 bases, with 9 bases sitting between them. Germline V gene data show CDR1 as SGHAT and CDR2 as FQNNGV. CDR3 length: 14 residues. The CDR3 reads CASSPGLAKNIQYF. DNA of the CDR3: TGTGCCAGCAGTCCGGGACTAGCCAAAAACATTCAGTACTTC.

This rearrangement joins TRBV5-4 to TRBJ2-7; TRBD2 is a possible D gene (6 bases). Germline CDR1 is SGHNT and CDR2 is YYREEE (reference sequence). V lost 0 bases, J lost 12 bases, and 16 bases lay in between. The CDR3 runs 13 residues. The CDR3 nucleotides read TGTGCCAGCAGCTTGGAGACCGGGACTCGGGCGTACTTC. Translation: CASSLETGTRAYF. The full variable domain, completed using reference TRBV5-4 and TRBJ2-7, is ETGVTQSPTHLIKTRGQQVTLRCSSQSGHNTVSWYQQALGQGPQFIFQYYREEENGRGNFPPRFSGLQFPNYSSELNVNALELDDSALYLCASSLETGTRAYFGPGTRLTVT.

The chain links TRBV30 to TRBJ1-5, with D unresolved. Germline lookup yields CDR1 GTSNPN and CDR2 SVGIG (reference sequence). The V end lost 3 bases, the J end lost 3 bases, and 12 bases lay between the germline ends. CDR3 length: 14 amino acids. The chain's CDR3 is CAWSSANYNQPQHF. CDR3 nucleotides: TGTGCCTGGAGCAGTGCCAACTACAATCAGCCCCAGCATTTT.

The chain links TRBV14 to TRBJ1-2; 10 nucleotides agree with TRBD1. V lost 4 bases, J lost 6 bases, and 5 bases stayed unmatched. From germline, CDR1 is SGHDN and CDR2 FVKESK. The CDR3 has 14 amino acids. CDR3 amino acids: CASSPWDRGNGYTF. As DNA, the CDR3 is TGTGCCAGCAGCCCTTGGGACAGGGGTAATGGCTACACCTTC.

The genes are TRBV14 and TRBJ2-7; D remains unclear. Germline V gives CDR1 SGHDN, CDR2 FVKESK. Trimming stripped 5 bases from V and 0 bases from J, with 17 bases between. The CDR3 covers 16 residues. CDR3 sequence: CASSALRRQSSYEQYF. The CDR3 DNA is TGTGCCAGCAGCGCACTGAGGCGGCAGAGCTCCTACGAGCAGTACTTC.

The rearrangement links TRBV7-2 to TRBJ2-5; 7 bases fit TRBD1. The CDR3 extends over 13 amino acids. The germline CDR1 and CDR2 sequences are SGHTA and FQGNSA. V trimming: 4 bases; J trimming: 5 bases; junction bases outside the gene matches: 4. DNA of the CDR3: TGTGCCAGCAGCTATAACAGGGGTGAGACCCAGTACTTC. It is translated as CASSYNRGETQYF.